This T cell receptor beta chain was sequenced during a study of cytotoxic CD8 clonotypes in ibrutinib-treated CLL. Study summary: Partial response occurred in around 24 patients and complete response in 2; at median around 70 months, about 14 remained remitted and about twelve progressed. Response samples came after a median approximately twelve months of treatment, range 6 to 36.

The CDR3 loop spans 12 amino acids. Germline V CDR1 and CDR2: SQVTM, ANQGSEA. V was trimmed by 4 bases and J by 6 bases, leaving 13 bases between them. Using immunoSEQ multiplex PCR, the repertoire was profiled, and TCRdb retains in-frame clones only, with some absent. The table lists some 300,000 clones, almost 80% of them singletons. Sequencing used PBMCs, obtained before ibrutinib treatment. The V and J genes are TRBV29-1 and TRBJ2-7; D is undetermined. This clonotype was sampled from a human donor with chronic lymphocytic leukemia. In DNA, the CDR3 is TGCAGCGTTGGTTGGGTCTTAAGCGAGCAGTACTTC. Its protein product is CSVGWVLSEQYF.